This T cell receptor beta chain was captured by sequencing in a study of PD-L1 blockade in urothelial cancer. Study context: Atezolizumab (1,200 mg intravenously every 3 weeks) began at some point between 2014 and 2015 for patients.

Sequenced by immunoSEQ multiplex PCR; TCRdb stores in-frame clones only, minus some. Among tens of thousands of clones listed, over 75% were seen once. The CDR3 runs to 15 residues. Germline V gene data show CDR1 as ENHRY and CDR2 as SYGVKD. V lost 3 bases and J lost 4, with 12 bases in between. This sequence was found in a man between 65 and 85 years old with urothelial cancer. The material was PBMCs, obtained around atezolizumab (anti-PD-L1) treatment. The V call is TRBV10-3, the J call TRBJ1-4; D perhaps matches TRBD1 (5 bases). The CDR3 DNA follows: TGTGCCATCAGTGACACAGCCAGGGTTAATGAAAAACTGTTTTTT. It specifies CAISDTARVNEKLFF.